This T cell receptor beta chain was obtained from a study of OX40 agonist ivuxolimab in advanced cancers. Study summary: With a range of about 20 to 79, age averaged approximately 60 years, and about 83% were male. The study, taken as a whole, reports: The antigens recognized by the expanded peripheral T cells, that is their antigen specificity, were not determined.

Some clones are missing from TCRdb's copy, which holds only in-frame ones; the method was immunoSEQ multiplex PCR. The table lists over 80,000 clones, about 90% of them singletons, with roughly 1.1% in the top ten. A note on this clone: No antigen is known for it.

Germline CDR1 reads SGHRS; CDR2 reads YFSETQ. The CDR3 contains 15 residues. V lost 4 bases and J 5 bases, leaving 15 bases between the germline ends. This TCR was recovered from an adult with an advanced solid tumor such as melanoma, head and neck, liver or kidney cancer. Here the sequenced sample was CD4+ or CD8+ T cells sorted from blood, taken in a trial of the OX40 agonist ivuxolimab. This sequence joins TRBV5-1 and TRBJ1-4; the D gene is possibly TRBD1 (6 bases). The CDR3 loop reads CASSPGRTENEKLFF. The CDR3 region has the DNA TGCGCCAGCAGCCCCGGTAGGACAGAAAATGAAAAACTGTTTTTT.